This T cell receptor beta chain was observed in a study of T cell repertoires in cytomegalovirus infection. The overall study: Both CMV infection and a matching HLA type were indicated by public TCR beta signatures. Points from the study as a whole: Clonotype analysis showed dominance of the ex vivo response by HLA-C-restricted CMV-specific TCR beta clonotypes.

As to this clonotype: Its antigen is still unknown.

With 1 base removed from V and 0 bases from J, the gap between germline ends came to 10 bases. The CDR3 is 16 amino acids. Germline V gene lookup returns CDR1 MDHEN and CDR2 SYDVKM. One entry per CDR3 protein, called by TCRdb with MiXCR from the reads. The sample carries some 700,000 distinct CDR3 sequences, around 30% recorded once. The material sequenced was cultured PBMCs, taken from culture after CMV antigen stimulation. The TCR sequence derives from a human donor in good health (CMV status not recorded). Some clones in this sample may be carry-over from other donors' samples. The genes are TRBV28 and TRBJ2-4, with no clear D. The CDR3 sequence is CASSLSPQLAKNIQYF. DNA for the CDR3: TGTGCCAGCAGTTTATCCCCACAGCTAGCCAAAAACATTCAGTACTTC.